The 30 T cell receptor beta chains below come from one sample, sequenced in a study of blood T cells in healthy people across ages. A J-beta primer mix and a sample-barcoded 5' primer were used in a second PCR of about 7 to 12 cycles. Via MiXCR, TCRdb re-called the 5' RACE reads, giving one row per CDR3 protein. Of some 1,800,000 distinct CDR3 sequences listed, about two fifths were seen once; the top ten hold 20% to 25%. Sequencing was performed on blood. The receptors originated from a human donor in good health.

The rearrangement joins TRBV20-1 to TRBJ1-1, with D possibly being TRBD1 (5 bases). Germline V gene data show CDR1 as DFQATT and CDR2 as SNEGSKA (reference sequence). V was clipped by 7 bases and J by 5 bases, with 14 bases between them. CDR3 length: 12 amino acids. CDR3 loop: CSGGGLGTEAFF. The CDR3, as DNA: TGCAGTGGGGGGGGATTAGGGACTGAAGCTTTCTTT.

The rearrangement links TRBV20-1 to TRBJ2-1, with D perhaps matching TRBD1 (5 bases). V was clipped by 1 base and J by 6 bases, with 19 bases between them. This CDR3 spans 16 amino acids. CDR1 DFQATT and CDR2 SNEGSKA come from the germline V gene (reference sequence). In nucleotides, the CDR3 is TGCAGTGCTAGAGCCCAGGGAAGTCGGGTCTGCAATGAGCAGTTCTTC. Amino acid sequence: CSARAQGSRVCNEQFF.

The rearrangement joins TRBV29-1 to TRBJ1-1; D gene ambiguous. The CDR3 is 14 amino acids. Per germline, CDR1 SQVTM and CDR2 ANQGSEA. V shed 6 bases and J shed 1 base, with 15 bases lying between them. CDR3: CSVCIPPANTEAFF. The CDR3 nucleotides are TGCAGCGTCTGTATCCCTCCAGCGAACACTGAAGCTTTCTTT.

This clonotype showed up just a few times. This chain links TRBV9 with TRBJ1-1; tentatively, D is TRBD1 (5 bases). The germline V gene has CDR1 SGDLS and CDR2 YYNGEE. The germline V and J ends were trimmed by 3 bases and 4 bases, with 10 bases remaining between them. CDR3 length equals 13 residues. The CDR3, as DNA: TGTGCCAGCAGCGCGACAGATTTCACTGAAGCTTTCTTT. Translating gives CASSATDFTEAFF.

This clonotype has a handful of counts. CDR3 coding DNA: TGTGCCAGCAGCTACGGGGGAGTCTCTCAAGAGACCCAGTACTTC. Translating it yields CASSYGGVSQETQYF. J is TRBJ2-5 and V is TRBV13; maybe TRBD2 (6 bases). The CDR3 consists of 15 residues. V was pared by 4 bases and J by 2 bases, with 14 bases between. Germline loops: CDR1 PRHDT, CDR2 FYEKMQ (reference sequence). The complete variable domain, with remaining parts taken from reference TRBV13 and TRBJ2-5, reads AAGVIQSPRHLIKEKRETATLKCYPIPRHDTVYWYQQGPGQDPQFLISFYEKMQSDKGSIPDRFSAQQFSDYHSELNMSSLELGDSALYFCASSYGGVSQETQYFGPGTRLLVL.

Points on this clonotype: The junction departs from the called germline gene at one end, perhaps through a read error. V usage is TRBV15 and J usage is TRBJ2-1; TRBD2 matches at 8 bases. Germline V gene data show CDR1 as LNHNV and CDR2 as YYDKDF (reference sequence). This CDR3 has 16 residues. CDR3 bases: TGTGCCACCGGCAGAGGCGGGGGGTCCTCCTACAATGAGCAGTTCTTC. As protein: CATGRGGGSSYNEQFF. Filled out from reference TRBV15 and TRBJ2-1, the complete variable domain reads DAMVIQNPRYQVTQFGKPVTLSCSQTLNHNVMYWYQQKSSQAPKLLFHYYDKDFNNEADTPDNFQSRRPNTSFCFLDIRSPGLGDTAMYLCATGRGGGSSYNEQFFGPGTRLTVL.

This clonotype occurred a few times. The V and J genes are TRBV11-2 and TRBJ2-5; D perhaps matches TRBD2 (7 bases). The CDR3 sequence is 16 residues long. CDR1 SGHAT and CDR2 FQNNGV come from the germline V gene. Trimming left V 6 bases short and J 4 bases short, with 21 bases between. The CDR3 DNA sequence: TGTGCCAGCAGGGTGAGAGGCGGGGGCGCTTCAGAGACCCAGTACTTC. Translation: CASRVRGGGASETQYF.

This sequence joins TRBV6-6 and TRBJ2-7; maybe TRBD2 (5 bases). Germline V lookup: CDR1 MNHNY, CDR2 SVGAGI (reference sequence). The CDR3 is 15 residues long. V shed 4 bases and J shed 4 bases, with 17 bases lying between them. This CDR3 is CASSSEGVRRYEQYF. The CDR3 coding sequence is TGTGCCAGCAGTTCCGAGGGCGTCCGTCGGTACGAGCAGTACTTC.

The chain joins TRBV2 to TRBJ1-1; D is perhaps TRBD1 (6 bases). Trimming shortened V by 1 base and J by 4 bases, and 13 bases separated the two germline ends. CDR3 size: 15 residues. Per germline, CDR1 SNHLY and CDR2 FYNNEI. In nucleotides, the CDR3 is TGTGCCAGCAGTGAAGGTGGGGGCCTGGGCACTGAAGCTTTCTTT. Translating gives CASSEGGGLGTEAFF.

This clonotype came up a few times. The rearrangement links TRBV5-1 to TRBJ1-1; the D gene is possibly TRBD1 (5 bases). CDR1 SGHRS and CDR2 YFSETQ come from the germline V gene. Trimming took off 0 bases at V and 3 bases at J, with 9 bases between the two ends. The CDR3 loop spans 14 amino acids. The CDR3 DNA sequence: TGCGCCAGCAGCTTGGGAAGGGGACACACTGAAGCTTTCTTT. Protein sequence: CASSLGRGHTEAFF. Together with reference TRBV5-1 and TRBJ1-1, the CDR3 gives the full variable domain: KAGVTQTPRYLIKTRGQQVTLSCSPISGHRSVSWYQQTPGQGLQFLFEYFSETQRNKGNFPGRFSGRQFSNSRSEMNVSTLELGDSALYLCASSLGRGHTEAFFGQGTRLTVV.

The chain couples TRBV6-2 or TRBV6-3 to TRBJ2-1; 7 nucleotides match TRBD1. The CDR3 is 12 residues long. Germline assignment: CDR1 MNHEY and CDR2 SVGEGT. The V gene end was trimmed by 7 bases and the J gene end by 6 bases; junction bases not matched to a gene: 3. The CDR3 coding sequence is TGTGCCAGCACCGGACAGGTCAATGAGCAGTTCTTC. Translating gives CASTGQVNEQFF.

J is TRBJ2-4 and V is TRBV20-1, with 8 bases fitting TRBD2. The assigned J gene may be wrong: the sequence end matches TRBJ2-7 better. Germline assignment: CDR1 DFQATT and CDR2 SNEGSKA (reference sequence). This CDR3 spans 13 amino acids. In DNA, the CDR3 is TGCAGTGCTAGAGTAGCGGGGTGGGACGAGCAGTACTTC. Encoded protein: CSARVAGWDEQYF.

This chain uses TRBV5-1 with TRBJ1-5, with no clear D. The CDR3 covers 15 residues. The V gene lost 1 base and the J gene lost 5 bases, with 13 bases spanning the gap. Germline loops: CDR1 SGHRS, CDR2 YFSETQ. The CDR3, as DNA: TGCGCCAGCAGCTTGTCAGGTGTTTTGGATCAGCCCCAGCATTTT. Translated: CASSLSGVLDQPQHF.

V gene TRBV9 combines with J gene TRBJ2-4, with D perhaps TRBD1 (6 bases). Trimming stripped 3 bases from V and 8 bases from J, with 21 bases between. Germline values: CDR1 SGDLS, CDR2 YYNGEE. This CDR3 has 16 amino acids. This CDR3 is CASSEGDRPVGDIQYF. As DNA, the CDR3 is TGTGCCAGCAGCGAGGGGGACCGGCCGGTCGGGGACATTCAGTACTTC.

The chain carries TRBV6-5 and TRBJ1-4; D gene uncertain. This CDR3 spans 15 amino acids. In germline, CDR1 is MNHEY, CDR2 SVGAGI. Trimming stripped 4 bases from V and 4 bases from J, with 13 bases between. For the CDR3, the DNA is TGTGCCAGCAGTTCAGGACTGACTTATAATGAAAAACTGTTTTTT. It yields the protein CASSSGLTYNEKLFF.

This clonotype occurred a few times. This sequence joins TRBV12-3 or TRBV12-4 and TRBJ1-2; D perhaps matches TRBD1 (5 bases). The CDR3 runs 14 residues. The V and J ends lost 8 bases and 4 bases respectively, with 17 bases between them. The CDR3 DNA reads TGTGCCAGCCGTCAGGAGGGGTTAGGCTATGGCTACACCTTC. It codes for CASRQEGLGYGYTF.

This clonotype showed up just a few times. This chain joins TRBV18 and TRBJ1-1; D perhaps matches TRBD1 (5 bases). The V gene lost 2 bases and the J gene lost 1 base, with 17 bases spanning the gap. The CDR3 has 17 amino acids. From germline, CDR1 is KGHSH and CDR2 LQKENI. The CDR3 coding sequence is TGTGCCAGCTCACCAGTCCCGGCAGGGCGGCGGAACACTGAAGCTTTCTTT. It yields the protein CASSPVPAGRRNTEAFF.

The V call is TRBV5-1, the J call TRBJ2-2; no definite D call. The length of the CDR3 is 14 residues. Deletions cut 2 bases from V and 6 bases from J, with 11 bases between. In germline, CDR1 is SGHRS, CDR2 YFSETQ. The CDR3 region is CASSLDRLSGELFF. The CDR3, as DNA: TGCGCCAGCAGCTTAGACCGACTTTCCGGGGAGCTGTTTTTT.

In this sample, this clonotype turned up a few times. This rearrangement joins TRBV27 to TRBJ2-5, with D maybe TRBD1 (6 bases). V was shortened by 3 bases and J by 2 bases, with 10 bases between the two germline ends. This CDR3 is built from 14 residues. Per germline, CDR1 MNHEY and CDR2 SMNVEV (reference sequence). The CDR3 loop is CASSFLGQQETQYF. The CDR3 coding sequence is TGTGCCAGCAGTTTTTTAGGACAGCAAGAGACCCAGTACTTC.

This clonotype was counted at least ten times. This rearrangement joins TRBV6-5 to TRBJ2-5; no definite D call. The DNA end lines up better with TRBJ2-7; the J call may be wrong. The CDR3 loop spans 13 amino acids. Germline V CDR1 and CDR2: MNHEY, SVGAGI. In nucleotides, the CDR3 is TGTGCCAGCAGTTACTCGGGGTATTACGAGCAGTACTTC. This translates into CASSYSGYYEQYF.

This clonotype was seen a handful of times. The gene calls are TRBV6-2 or TRBV6-3 and TRBJ2-1; D is unclear. V was shortened by 10 bases and J by 6 bases, with 16 bases between the two germline ends. CDR1 and CDR2 (germline): MNHEY, SVGEGT. There are 13 residues in the CDR3. CDR3 sequence: CAINRRTTNEQFF. The CDR3 bases are TGTGCCATCAATAGGCGTACCACCAATGAGCAGTTCTTC.

This clonotype was observed a few times. J is TRBJ2-5 and V is TRBV6-5, with D possibly matching TRBD2 (5 bases). The germline V gene has CDR1 MNHEY and CDR2 SVGAGI. The CDR3 consists of 14 residues. V was shortened by 5 bases and J by 0 bases, with 10 bases between the two germline ends. Here the CDR3 DNA reads TGTGCCAGCAGTCCGGACTTGTACCAAGAGACCCAGTACTTC. Its translation is CASSPDLYQETQYF.

The J gene is TRBJ2-1, the V gene TRBV11-3; D gene unclear. Trimming took off 1 base at V and 13 bases at J, with 11 bases between the two ends. The germline CDR1 and CDR2 sequences are SGHNT and YENEEA. The CDR3 totals 12 residues. CDR3 coding DNA: TGTGCCAGCAGCTTAGTTAGGGTCTCTCAGTTCTTC. It codes for CASSLVRVSQFF.

This clonotype came up once. The CDR3 DNA reads TGTGCCACCAGTGAAGGGACAGGGTTTGATCAGCCCCAGCATTTT. Protein sequence: CATSEGTGFDQPQHF. The chain combines TRBV24-1 with TRBJ1-5; TRBD1 aligns across 9 bases. The ends lost 4 bases at V and 5 bases at J; junction bases unmatched: 5. Germline V lookup: CDR1 KGHDR, CDR2 SFDVKD. This CDR3 is 15 amino acids long.

This clonotype was detected only once. The chain joins TRBV7-3 to TRBJ2-3; D is unclear. The CDR3 sequence is 15 residues long. Germline V lookup: CDR1 SGHTA, CDR2 FQGTGA. The germline V and J ends were trimmed by 1 base and 3 bases, with 11 bases remaining between them. CDR3 DNA sequence: TGTGCCAGCAGCTTAAGGTTATCCCCAACAGATACGCAGTATTTT. Its translation is CASSLRLSPTDTQYF.

The chain links TRBV20-1 to TRBJ2-3; D call uncertain. The CDR3 consists of 14 residues. From germline, CDR1 is DFQATT and CDR2 SNEGSKA (reference sequence). V was cut by 1 base and J by 0 bases, with 8 bases left in between. The CDR3 here is CSARGWVSTDTQYF. Here the CDR3 DNA reads TGCAGTGCTAGAGGCTGGGTTAGCACAGATACGCAGTATTTT.

This clonotype was found a few times. The chain links TRBV10-3 to TRBJ2-3; no definite D call. This CDR3 has 16 residues. Germline CDR1 is ENHRY and CDR2 is SYGVKD. The V end lost 0 bases, the J end lost 2 bases, and 12 bases lay between the germline ends. CDR3: CAISESGRSLTDTQYF. In DNA, the CDR3 is TGTGCCATCAGTGAGTCGGGAAGGTCTCTCACAGATACGCAGTATTTT.

The chain employs TRBV6-2 or TRBV6-3 and TRBJ2-1, with 8 bases identical to TRBD1. The CDR3 has 14 residues. V lost 5 bases and J lost 7; bases outside the gene matches: 7. Germline V gene sequence: CDR1 MNHEY, CDR2 SVGEGT. The CDR3 protein is CASSPPWTGNEQFF. In DNA, the CDR3 is TGTGCCAGCAGTCCCCCCTGGACAGGGAATGAGCAGTTCTTC.

As to this clonotype: One end of the junction varies from germline; a read error may be responsible. The chain links TRBV12-3 or TRBV12-4 to TRBJ1-3, with D unclear. There are 14 residues in the CDR3. CDR3 sequence: CASSLEGAGTTIYF. CDR3 nucleotide sequence: TGTGCCAGCAGTTTAGAGGGAGCGGGAACCACCATATATTTT.

The chain couples TRBV29-1 to TRBJ2-1; 11 bases match TRBD2. Germline lookup yields CDR1 SQVTM and CDR2 ANQGSEA. With 7 bases clipped from V and 7 bases from J, the junction kept 9 bases outside the gene matches. The CDR3 is 14 amino acids. CDR3 sequence reads: CSGLLAGDPNEQFF. The CDR3 bases are TGCAGCGGCCTACTAGCGGGGGACCCTAATGAGCAGTTCTTC.